The TCR beta chain described here comes from a study of shared clonotypes between healthy human individuals. Whole-study context: Each donor's CD4 naive and CD4 memory cells filled three plates apiece, CD8 naive two, and CD8 memory one. Study results and caveats: Sampling involved blood alone; tissue repertoires likely differ.

Some clones are missing from TCRdb's copy, which holds only in-frame ones; the method was immunoSEQ multiplex PCR. The table has 550,000 to 800,000 clones, 74% seen once. A word on this clone: Its specificity is not known.

Looked up from germline, CDR1 is MGHRA and CDR2 is YSYEKL. The CDR3 has 17 residues. V shed 4 bases and J 2 bases; nucleotides not matched to a gene: 10. This clonotype was sampled from a woman between 25 and 40 years old in good health. Sequenced material: memory CD4+ T cells sorted from blood. Subset denoted: CD45RA-negative fraction. The rearrangement joins TRBV4-1 to TRBJ2-7; 11 bases map to TRBD2. CDR3 in DNA: TGCGCCAGCAGCCCGACCTCGACTAGCGGGATCCCCTACGAGCAGTACTTC. It codes for CASSPTSTSGIPYEQYF.